Listed below are T cell receptor beta chains from one sample, sequenced in a study of blood T cell repertoires in COVID-19. Measured with immunoSEQ multiplex PCR; TCRdb has only the in-frame clones, and not every one. The data contain 150,000 to 200,000 clones, 79% of them singletons. Sequences were obtained from peripheral blood. These receptors were collected from a middle-aged woman with COVID-19, enrolled during active disease. The CDR3 runs from the conserved cysteine through the conserved F or W. Each record gives: D gene, J gene, clone size, V gene, CDR3 protein, CDR3 DNA. A D gene is named only where the DNA matches it firmly. Size is omitted from some rows. Given values are once, few, many or a class for expanded clones.

D gene: TRBD1; J gene: TRBJ1-1; clone size: .; V gene: TRBV7-9; CDR3 protein: CASSYPGQFNTEAFF; CDR3 DNA: TGTGCCAGCAGCTACCCGGGACAGTTTAACACTGAAGCTTTCTTT
D gene: TRBD1; J gene: TRBJ2-5; clone size: .; V gene: TRBV12-3/TRBV12-4; CDR3 protein: CATRRDRKETQYF; CDR3 DNA: TGTGCCACCCGCCGGGACAGGAAAGAGACCCAGTACTTC
D gene: .; J gene: TRBJ2-1; clone size: .; V gene: TRBV18; CDR3 protein: CASSPTRSSYNEQFF; CDR3 DNA: TGTGCCAGCTCACCAACAAGGAGCTCCTACAATGAGCAGTTCTTC
D gene: .; J gene: TRBJ2-6; clone size: .; V gene: TRBV3-1/TRBV3-2; CDR3 protein: CASSQVRSGWANVLTF; CDR3 DNA: TGTGCCAGCAGCCAAGTGAGGTCCGGGTGGGCCAACGTCCTGACTTTC
D gene: TRBD1; J gene: TRBJ1-4; clone size: .; V gene: TRBV2; CDR3 protein: CASSAGTGLEKLFF; CDR3 DNA: TGTGCCAGCTCGGCCGGGACAGGGCTGGAAAAACTGTTTTTT
D gene: TRBD2; J gene: TRBJ2-7; clone size: many; V gene: TRBV30; CDR3 protein: CAWRIGTSGRHEQYF; CDR3 DNA: TGTGCCTGGAGGATCGGGACTAGCGGGAGACACGAGCAGTACTTC
D gene: .; J gene: TRBJ1-1; clone size: .; V gene: TRBV6-5; CDR3 protein: CASSPPSGVETEAFF; CDR3 DNA: TGTGCCAGCAGTCCCCCGTCCGGGGTAGAGACTGAAGCTTTCTTT
D gene: .; J gene: TRBJ2-2; clone size: .; V gene: TRBV3-1/TRBV3-2; CDR3 protein: CASSQEQGFTTGELFF; CDR3 DNA: TGTGCCAGCAGCCAAGAGCAGGGGTTTACGACCGGGGAGCTGTTTTTT
D gene: TRBD2; J gene: TRBJ2-3; clone size: once; V gene: TRBV5-1; CDR3 protein: CASSGRAYQRDFTDTQYF; CDR3 DNA: TGCGCCAGCAGCGGGAGGGCCTACCAGCGGGACTTCACAGATACGCAGTATTTT
D gene: TRBD1; J gene: TRBJ1-2; clone size: few; V gene: TRBV4-1; CDR3 protein: CASSQPGTGNGYTF; CDR3 DNA: TGCGCCAGCAGCCAACCTGGGACAGGAAATGGCTACACCTTC
D gene: TRBD2; J gene: TRBJ2-1; clone size: .; V gene: TRBV29-1; CDR3 protein: CSVGGSLGGRVLKYNEQFF; CDR3 DNA: TGCAGCGTTGGAGGCTCCCTTGGTGGGAGGGTCCTTAAATACAATGAGCAGTTCTTC
D gene: TRBD2; J gene: TRBJ2-5; clone size: .; V gene: TRBV29-1; CDR3 protein: CSVVAGDGETQYF; CDR3 DNA: TGCAGCGTTGTGGCGGGGGACGGAGAGACCCAGTACTTC
D gene: .; J gene: TRBJ1-6; clone size: .; V gene: TRBV5-4; CDR3 protein: CASSWAGIGSPLHF; CDR3 DNA: TGTGCCAGCAGCTGGGCGGGGATCGGTTCACCCCTCCACTTT
D gene: TRBD2; J gene: TRBJ2-1; clone size: .; V gene: TRBV19; CDR3 protein: CASSIDIWRERVYNEQFF; CDR3 DNA: TGTGCCAGTAGTATAGATATCTGGCGGGAGAGGGTTTACAATGAGCAGTTCTTC
D gene: .; J gene: TRBJ2-1; clone size: .; V gene: TRBV21-1; CDR3 protein: CASSGTISYNEQFF; CDR3 DNA: TGTGCCAGCAGCGGGACAATCTCCTACAATGAGCAGTTCTTC
D gene: .; J gene: TRBJ2-7; clone size: .; V gene: TRBV6-1; CDR3 protein: CASSDRGSAFDEQYF; CDR3 DNA: TGTGCCAGCAGTGATAGGGGCTCCGCATTCGACGAGCAGTACTTC
D gene: .; J gene: TRBJ1-5; clone size: .; V gene: TRBV19; CDR3 protein: CASSVKGARNQPQHF; CDR3 DNA: TGTGCCAGTAGTGTCAAAGGGGCACGCAATCAGCCCCAGCATTTT
D gene: TRBD1; J gene: TRBJ2-7; clone size: .; V gene: TRBV13; CDR3 protein: CASSLLSQGAYEQYF; CDR3 DNA: TGTGCCAGCAGCTTACTCTCCCAGGGGGCTTACGAGCAGTACTTC
D gene: .; J gene: TRBJ2-7; clone size: .; V gene: TRBV12-3/TRBV12-4; CDR3 protein: CASSLTEYEQYF; CDR3 DNA: TGTGCCAGCAGTTTGACAGAGTACGAGCAGTACTTC
D gene: .; J gene: TRBJ2-2; clone size: once; V gene: TRBV10-1; CDR3 protein: CASNGQNTGELFF; CDR3 DNA: TGCGCCAGCAATGGACAAAACACCGGGGAGCTGTTTTTT